What follows are 30 T cell receptor beta chains derived from one specimen sequenced in a study of blood T cell repertoires in COVID-19. The repertoire was sequenced with immunoSEQ multiplex PCR; TCRdb's copy has only in-frame clones and lacks some. Of approximately 300,000 clones in the sample, around 92% were seen once. What was sequenced was PBMCs or T cells enriched from blood (not recorded which). These receptors all stem from a woman under 40 who had recovered from COVID-19.

The J gene is TRBJ1-4, the V gene TRBV6-6; no definite D call. The CDR3 covers 13 residues. Trimming stripped 6 bases from V and 6 bases from J, with 11 bases between. The germline V gene encodes CDR1 MNHNY and CDR2 SVGAGI (reference sequence). The DNA for the CDR3 is TGTGCCAGCAGCGCTCGGGTCGATGAAAAACTGTTTTTT. Translated, it gives CASSARVDEKLFF.

V gene TRBV18 combines with J gene TRBJ2-5; D perhaps matches TRBD1 (5 bases). V shed 2 bases and J shed 2 bases, with 12 bases lying between them. Germline CDR1 and CDR2: KGHSH and LQKENI. The CDR3 length is 15 residues. In DNA form, the CDR3 reads TGTGCCAGCTCACCAATTCATAGGGGTCAAGAGACCCAGTACTTC. It specifies CASSPIHRGQETQYF.

The chain carries TRBV29-1 and TRBJ2-7, with 12 nucleotides matching TRBD1. This CDR3 is built from 12 residues. V shed 6 bases and J 4 bases; nucleotides not matched to a gene: 1. Looked up from germline, CDR1 is SQVTM and CDR2 is ANQGSEA. The CDR3 reads CSVGQGAYEQYF. CDR3 bases: TGCAGCGTGGGACAGGGGGCGTACGAGCAGTACTTC.

This chain joins TRBV6-2 or TRBV6-3 and TRBJ1-1; D unresolved. Trimming left V 2 bases short and J 7 bases short, with 14 bases between. The length of the CDR3 is 14 residues. Per germline, CDR1 MNHEY and CDR2 SVGEGT. The DNA for the CDR3 is TGTGCCAGCAGTTACCGGGTAGTGCGTGGTGAAGCTTTCTTT. Translation gives CASSYRVVRGEAFF.

The V call is TRBV5-1, the J call TRBJ1-2; no firm D call. The CDR3 is 12 residues long. The V end lost 4 bases, the J end lost 5 bases, and 9 bases lay between the germline ends. The germline V gene encodes CDR1 SGHRS and CDR2 YFSETQ. The DNA of the CDR3 is TGCGCCAGCAGCGGTACAGAGTATGGCTACACCTTC. Its protein product is CASSGTEYGYTF.

The chain employs TRBV28 and TRBJ1-2; no clear D. The CDR3 consists of 15 residues. CDR1 and CDR2 from the germline V gene are MDHEN and SYDVKM. V was cut by 2 bases and J by 4 bases, with 14 bases left in between. CDR3 coding DNA: TGTGCCAGCAGTTTAGGTTTTTCACAGCCCTATGGCTACACCTTC. Translated: CASSLGFSQPYGYTF.

The chain joins TRBV11-2 to TRBJ1-2; 7 nucleotides match TRBD1. CDR1 is SGHAT and CDR2 is FQNNGV in the germline V gene. Trimming removed 1 base from V and 1 base from J; junction bases left unmatched: 3. The CDR3 is 15 residues long. The CDR3 DNA sequence: TGTGCCAGCAGCTTAGGACAGGGCTTTAACTATGGCTACACCTTC. It translates to CASSLGQGFNYGYTF.

In the case of this clone: Other DNA sequences in the sample encode the same CDR3. J is TRBJ1-2 and V is TRBV7-2, with 8 nucleotides matching TRBD1. Trimming at V came to 5 bases and at J to 4 bases, leaving 6 bases not matched to a gene. CDR1 and CDR2 (germline): SGHTA, FQGNSA. The length of the CDR3 is 14 residues. CDR3 amino acids: CASSPGQGGYGYTF. The CDR3 DNA reads as TGTGCCAGCAGCCCTGGACAGGGTGGCTATGGCTACACCTTC. Full variable domain (remainder filled in from reference TRBV7-2 and TRBJ1-2): GAGVSQSPSNKVTEKGKDVELRCDPISGHTALYWYRQSLGQGLEFLIYFQGNSAPDKSGLPSDRFSAERTGGSVSTLTIQRTQQEDSAVYLCASSPGQGGYGYTFGSGTRLTVV.

The J gene is TRBJ1-2, the V gene TRBV6-5, with 7 bases lining up with TRBD1. The CDR3 is 15 residues long. Trimming cost V 5 bases and J 4 bases; bases outside gene matches: 10. The V gene's germline CDR1 is MNHEY and CDR2 SVGAGI. CDR3 in amino acids: CASSTRDRTFYGYTF. In DNA form, the CDR3 reads TGTGCCAGCAGTACCCGGGACAGAACCTTCTATGGCTACACCTTC.

V is TRBV11-2 and J is TRBJ1-2, with D possibly being TRBD1 (5 bases). There are 15 residues in the CDR3. V was pared by 4 bases and J by 2 bases, with 14 bases between. Germline loops: CDR1 SGHAT, CDR2 FQNNGV. CDR3 loop: CASSSRGGRNYGYTF. The CDR3 DNA sequence: TGTGCCAGCAGCTCACGTGGGGGGAGGAACTATGGCTACACCTTC.

The chain joins TRBV15 to TRBJ1-1; D ambiguous. The CDR3 has 13 residues. Germline CDR1 and CDR2: LNHNV and YYDKDF (reference sequence). The V end lost 8 bases, the J end lost 0 bases, and 10 bases lay between the germline ends. Here the CDR3 reads CATDRGMNTEAFF. DNA of the CDR3: TGTGCCACCGATCGGGGTATGAACACTGAAGCTTTCTTT.

This chain links TRBV27 with TRBJ2-7; 8 nucleotides line up with TRBD1. V shed 8 bases and J 2 bases; nucleotides not matched to a gene: 8. Germline V CDR1 and CDR2: MNHEY, SMNVEV (reference sequence). This CDR3 has 14 amino acids. CDR3 loop: CASGYRGIPYEQYF. The CDR3 DNA follows: TGTGCCAGCGGGTACAGGGGGATCCCCTACGAGCAGTACTTC.

The chain is built from TRBV29-1 and TRBJ1-1; unclear D gene. CDR3 length: 13 residues. The germline gives CDR1 SQVTM, CDR2 ANQGSEA. V was shortened by 5 bases and J by 6 bases, with 16 bases between the two germline ends. The CDR3: CSVKKLRVAEAFF. In DNA form, the CDR3 reads TGCAGCGTTAAGAAATTGAGAGTCGCTGAAGCTTTCTTT.

This chain joins TRBV7-9 and TRBJ1-2; TRBD1 aligns across 8 bases. After removal of 0 bases from V and 3 bases from J, the junction contained 9 bases not matched to a gene. CDR3 length equals 17 residues. Germline V CDR1 and CDR2: SEHNR, FQNEAQ (reference sequence). The CDR3, as DNA: TGTGCCAGCAGCTTAGCGGGACAGGCGGCGGTAGACTATGGCTACACCTTC. It codes for CASSLAGQAAVDYGYTF.

The chain employs TRBV28 and TRBJ2-7; a weak D match, TRBD1 (6 bases). The ends were cut back, 5 bases at V and 4 bases at J, with 12 bases in the middle. This CDR3 has 13 amino acids. Germline V gene sequence: CDR1 MDHEN, CDR2 SYDVKM. CDR3 bases: TGTGCCAGCAGTGACGGCAGGGGTTACGAGCAGTACTTC. This translates into CASSDGRGYEQYF. The full variable domain, in which reference TRBV28 and TRBJ2-7 provide the parts outside the CDR3, is DVKVTQSSRYLVKRTGEKVFLECVQDMDHENMFWYRQDPGLGLRLIYFSYDVKMKEKGDIPEGYSVSREKKERFSLILESASTNQTSMYLCASSDGRGYEQYFGPGTRLTVT.

The V and J genes are TRBV19 and TRBJ1-5; TRBD1 agrees at 11 bases. The CDR3 has 20 amino acids. Trimming removed 6 bases from V and 2 bases from J; junction bases left unmatched: 18. Germline V lookup: CDR1 LNHDA, CDR2 SQIVND (reference sequence). CDR3 residues: CASSRPLDRGRWTGNQPQHF. The CDR3 nucleotides are TGTGCCAGTAGCCGCCCCTTGGACAGGGGGCGATGGACCGGCAATCAGCCCCAGCATTTT.

V and J are TRBV7-9 and TRBJ2-7; 7 nucleotides match TRBD2. Germline loops: CDR1 SEHNR, CDR2 FQNEAQ (reference sequence). With 3 bases clipped from V and 4 bases from J, the junction kept 9 bases outside the gene matches. The CDR3 is 15 residues long. DNA for the CDR3: TGTGCCAGCAGCTTCGCGGGAGAGGAAGTGTACGAGCAGTACTTC. Its protein is CASSFAGEEVYEQYF.

J is TRBJ1-5 and V is TRBV19; perhaps TRBD1 as D (5 bases). The CDR3 is made up of 14 amino acids. Trimming took off 5 bases at V and 5 bases at J, with 13 bases between the two ends. Germline CDR1 and CDR2: LNHDA and SQIVND (reference sequence). DNA for the CDR3: TGTGCCAGTAGTCCCCGTAAAGGGGATCAGCCCCAGCATTTT. It encodes CASSPRKGDQPQHF.

This clone has more than one count but fewer than ten. V usage is TRBV15 and J usage is TRBJ2-6, with D perhaps TRBD1 (5 bases). The germline V and J ends were trimmed by 0 bases and 4 bases, with 22 bases remaining between them. This CDR3 region has 20 residues. Germline CDR1 is LNHNV and CDR2 is YYDKDF (reference sequence). The CDR3 sequence is CATSRDRAALPGAGANVLTF. CDR3 in DNA: TGTGCCACCAGCAGAGATCGGGCGGCCCTGCCTGGGGCCGGGGCCAACGTCCTGACTTTC.

This chain uses TRBV7-6 with TRBJ1-1; 8 bases fit TRBD1. The CDR3 consists of 14 residues. Germline-derived CDR1 and CDR2 are SGHVS and FNYEAQ. With 4 bases clipped from V and 2 bases from J, the junction kept 3 bases outside the gene matches. The CDR3 spells CASSSQGDNTEAFF. The CDR3 bases are TGTGCCAGCAGCTCACAGGGGGACAACACTGAAGCTTTCTTT.

The V gene is TRBV5-1, the J gene TRBJ1-1, with a possible D match to TRBD1 (5 bases). In germline, CDR1 is SGHRS, CDR2 YFSETQ. CDR3 length: 15 residues. The V and J ends lost 1 base and 1 base respectively, with 11 bases between them. The CDR3 nucleotides are TGCGCCAGCAGCTTGCAGTCCCAGGGGAACACTGAAGCTTTCTTT. Translated, it gives CASSLQSQGNTEAFF.

This clone was recorded only once. The rearrangement uses TRBV4-1 and TRBJ2-3; 8 bases agree with TRBD1. CDR3 length: 14 amino acids. Trimming at V came to 7 bases and at J to 3 bases, leaving 6 bases not matched to a gene. CDR1 and CDR2 from the germline V gene are MGHRA and YSYEKL. The CDR3 region is CASTLTGVTDTQYF. The CDR3, as DNA: TGCGCCAGCACCCTGACAGGGGTAACAGATACGCAGTATTTT.

The count of this clone is one. The chain is built from TRBV6-5 and TRBJ1-5; the D gene is possibly TRBD1 (5 bases). CDR1 and CDR2 (germline): MNHEY, SVGAGI. Trimming took off 4 bases at V and 3 bases at J, with 7 bases between the two ends. The CDR3 covers 13 residues. CDR3: CASSSGANQPQHF. Here the CDR3 DNA reads TGTGCCAGCAGTTCTGGGGCCAATCAGCCCCAGCATTTT.

This chain uses TRBV5-1 with TRBJ2-3; 8 bases match TRBD2. J was trimmed by 4 bases and V by 0 bases; bases with no gene match: 10. Germline V gene data show CDR1 as SGHRS and CDR2 as YFSETQ. There are 17 residues in the CDR3. In nucleotides, the CDR3 is TGCGCCAGCAGCTTGGGGCGAGCGGGAGATGAAGCAGATACGCAGTATTTT. This translates into CASSLGRAGDEADTQYF.

This chain links TRBV10-3 with TRBJ2-1; 10 nucleotides align to TRBD1. The CDR3 spans 15 residues. The V segment lost 8 bases and the J segment 0 bases; nucleotides outside the gene matches: 4. Germline V CDR1 and CDR2: ENHRY, SYGVKD. In DNA, the CDR3 is TGTGCCATCGGGACAGGGGTGAGCTCCTACAATGAGCAGTTCTTC. Its translation: CAIGTGVSSYNEQFF.

The V call is TRBV3-1 (or the pseudogene TRBV3-2), the J call TRBJ2-5; no reliable D call. CDR3 length: 15 residues. V was cut by 1 base and J by 1 base, with 10 bases left in between. Germline V CDR1 and CDR2: LGHDT, YNNKEL (reference sequence). The CDR3 sequence is CASSQVGGVQETQYF. The CDR3 bases are TGTGCCAGCAGCCAAGTCGGTGGAGTCCAAGAGACCCAGTACTTC.

The chain uses TRBV5-1 and TRBJ1-4; 10 bases agree with TRBD1. Trimming took 0 bases from V and 9 from J; bases not matched to a gene: 5. The CDR3 runs to 15 residues. Germline V gives CDR1 SGHRS, CDR2 YFSETQ. The CDR3 reads CASSLGGTGEQKLFF. The CDR3 DNA reads TGCGCCAGCAGCTTGGGGGGGACAGGGGAGCAAAAACTGTTTTTT.

The sample holds one count of this clone. This chain uses TRBV6-4 with TRBJ2-7; 9 bases are a match to TRBD2. The germline CDR1 and CDR2 sequences are MRHNA and SNTAGT. The CDR3 covers 16 residues. After removal of 4 bases from V and 5 bases from J, the junction contained 12 bases not matched to a gene. The CDR3 is CASSATLAGVTHEQYF. In nucleotides, the CDR3 is TGTGCCAGCAGTGCCACATTAGCGGGAGTTACCCACGAGCAGTACTTC.

This clone appeared a single time. The chain uses TRBV10-3 and TRBJ1-2, with 7 bases matching TRBD1. V was pared by 4 bases and J by 6 bases, with 8 bases of the junction left unmatched. Germline lookup yields CDR1 ENHRY and CDR2 SYGVKD. This CDR3 has 14 residues. The CDR3 nucleotides are TGTGCCATCAGTGCCCGGGACAGCTACGATGGCTACACCTTC. It is translated as CAISARDSYDGYTF.

The chain carries TRBV30 and TRBJ1-4; no clear D. The CDR3 spans 12 residues. V gave up 1 base and J gave up 5 bases, with 5 bases separating them. Germline V CDR1 and CDR2: GTSNPN, SVGIG (reference sequence). CDR3 nucleotide sequence: TGTGCCTGGAGTGCCGGGAATGAAAAACTGTTTTTT. Translating it yields CAWSAGNEKLFF. The full variable domain, with the rest looked up from reference TRBV30 and TRBJ1-4, is SQTIHQWPATLVQPVGSPLSLECTVEGTSNPNLYWYRQAAGRGLQLLFYSVGIGQISSEVPQNLSASRPQDRQFILSSKKLLLSDSGFYLCAWSAGNEKLFFGSGTQLSVL.